This is a list of T cell receptor beta chains from one sample in a study of shared clonotypes between healthy human individuals. Here immunoSEQ multiplex PCR was the method, and the copy in TCRdb shows in-frame clones only, minus some. Of 1,400,000 or so clones in the sample, 98% were seen once. The source material was naive CD4+ T cells sorted from blood. The source is a man between 25 and 39 years old in good health. Both conserved end residues are part of each CDR3. The order of the fields is clone size, J gene, D gene, V gene, CDR3 DNA, CDR3 protein. The D gene is left open where the match is weak. Clone size, where shown, is once, few, many, or a class for clones that have expanded.

>.|TRBJ2-3|TRBD2|TRBV19
TGTGCCAGTAGCCTAGCGGGAAAGCACCCAGATACGCAGTATTTT
CASSLAGKHPDTQYF
>.|TRBJ2-5|TRBD2|TRBV25-1
TGTGCCAGGAAAGCGGGACACCAAGAGACCCAGTACTTC
CARKAGHQETQYF
>.|TRBJ2-7|TRBD2|TRBV5-1
TGCGCCAGCGGACTAGCGGTAACCTACGAGCAGTACTTC
CASGLAVTYEQYF
>.|TRBJ1-5|.|TRBV6-1
TGTGCCAGCAGCGAAGGACGGGGAATGAACAATCAGCCCCAGCATTTT
CASSEGRGMNNQPQHF
>.|TRBJ1-1|.|TRBV15
TGTGCCACCAGCAGAGATCCGGGACAGAACACTGAAGCTTTCTTT
CATSRDPGQNTEAFF
>.|TRBJ1-5|.|TRBV28
TGTGCCAGCACCAACCTTCCCGGCAATCAGCCCCAGCATTTT
CASTNLPGNQPQHF
>.|TRBJ2-1|TRBD2|TRBV7-2
TGTGCCAGCAGCTATTATAGCGGGAGGGACAATGAGCAGTTCTTC
CASSYYSGRDNEQFF
>.|TRBJ2-5|TRBD2|TRBV5-4
TGTGCCAGCAGCCCTGAACCGGGAGGAGAGACCCAGTACTTC
CASSPEPGGETQYF
>.|TRBJ1-5|.|TRBV28
TGTGCCAGCACCCGTGGAGGCGACAGCCTCTTGCAGCCCCAGCATTTT
CASTRGGDSLLQPQHF
>.|TRBJ2-5|.|TRBV18
TGTGCCAGCTCACCGCGCGGGTACCAAGAGACCCAGTACTTC
CASSPRGYQETQYF
>.|TRBJ2-7|.|TRBV6-1
TGTGCCAGCAGTAGAGAGACGTATTCCTACGAGCAGTACTTC
CASSRETYSYEQYF
>once|TRBJ1-4|.|TRBV10-2
TGCGCCAGCAGGCAGGCGGAAAAACTGTTTTTT
CASRQAEKLFF
>once|TRBJ2-3|.|TRBV29-1
TGCAGCGTTGCAGACGGTACAGATACGCAGTATTTT
CSVADGTDTQYF
>.|TRBJ2-1|TRBD2|TRBV19
TGTGCCAGTAGTATTAGGGCTAGCGGGAGGGGTGAGCAGTTCTTC
CASSIRASGRGEQFF
>.|TRBJ2-1|TRBD2|TRBV28
TGTGCCAGCAGTGTTGCGGGAGGGCCCTACAATGAGCAGTTCTTC
CASSVAGGPYNEQFF
>.|TRBJ2-7|.|TRBV2
TGTGCCAGCAGTGACTCTTTGTACAGTAGGAGCGAGCAGTACTTC
CASSDSLYSRSEQYF
>.|TRBJ1-2|TRBD1|TRBV6-1
TGTGCCACCCTGGACAGGGCCCCCTATGGCTACACCTTC
CATLDRAPYGYTF
>.|TRBJ2-7|.|TRBV5-1
TGCGCCAGCAGCTTGTCCGCTCTGGGGTTTTACGAGCAGTACTTC
CASSLSALGFYEQYF
>.|TRBJ2-7|.|TRBV4-1
TGCGCCAGCAGCCAAGGGGTGGTCGGGCTGGGGAACGAGCAGTACTTC
CASSQGVVGLGNEQYF
>.|TRBJ2-2|.|TRBV5-1
TGCGCCAGCAGCTTTGGCGGCACCGGCACCGGGGAGCTGTTTTTT
CASSFGGTGTGELFF
>.|TRBJ2-1|.|TRBV4-2
TGTGCCAGCAGCCAAGAAGGGGCCTACAATGAGCAGTTCTTC
CASSQEGAYNEQFF
>.|TRBJ2-3|TRBD2|TRBV10-3
TGTGCCATCAGTGGAGTTCGGCGGGAGGGCCCGGGAGATACGCAGTATTTT
CAISGVRREGPGDTQYF
>.|TRBJ2-3|.|TRBV14
TGTGCCACGAAAGGTAATTCCTCTGAGCGGTCCTGCACAGATACGCAGTATTTT
CATKGNSSERSCTDTQYF
>.|TRBJ2-3|.|TRBV9
TGTGCCAGCAGCGTAGATATGAGAGATACGCAGTATTTT
CASSVDMRDTQYF
>.|TRBJ1-1|.|TRBV10-2
TGCGCCAGCAATCTCCGGGCCTCGAACACTGAAGCTTTCTTT
CASNLRASNTEAFF
>.|TRBJ2-1|.|TRBV2
TGTGCCAGCACTACCGGGGCAGGGGTTTACAATGAGCAGTTCTTC
CASTTGAGVYNEQFF
>.|TRBJ2-3|.|TRBV19
TGTGCCAGTAGTATAGGAACGAATGTTCTGTATTTT
CASSIGTNVLYF